This T cell receptor beta chain comes out of a study of T cell changes during pregnancy in multiple sclerosis. The CDR3 is 13 amino acids. Trimming pared 7 bases from V and 1 base from J, leaving 7 bases between. Germline values: CDR1 MNHEY, CDR2 SVGAGI. The protocol was immunoSEQ multiplex PCR, while the TCRdb copy is restricted to in-frame clones and leaves out a portion. The profile shows roughly 30,000 clones, almost 90% of them singletons. This chain joins TRBV6-5 and TRBJ2-2; possible D gene TRBD1, 5 bases. The TCR originated in a female donor in good health, enrolled as a control in a pregnancy study. Here the sequenced sample was CD4+ T cells from peripheral blood mononuclear cells, taken in the first trimester of pregnancy. CDR3 in amino acids: CASKGQNTGELFF. As DNA, the CDR3 is TGTGCCAGCAAAGGACAGAACACCGGGGAGCTGTTTTTT.